This T cell receptor beta chain was profiled in a study of blood T cell repertoires in COVID-19 (dated by TCRdb to the early 2020s). Regarding the study in general: The collaborator samples originated in the United States, Italy and Spain and spanned the acute and convalescent phases of COVID-19. The prospective study material was composed of cDNA or gDNA derived from T cells, B-cell-depleted T cells, or PBMCs. Subjects who had been exposed to COVID-19, were actively infected with it, or had recovered from it provided the deeply sampled blood TCRbeta repertoires that made up the dataset. The repertoires were released in a freely available public database meant as a resource for research on the immune response to SARS-CoV-2. Samples were obtained from the ongoing ImmuneRACE study (first 160 participants) and from over 1,000 subjects provided by 6 global collaborators. The sample metadata nearly always contained a de-identified subject ID, COVID-19 status, age in years and sex. Where HLA class I and class II types were available, the types were taken from metadata supplied by the sample provider, not from assay-based typing. Paper-wide results and their limitations: The amount of clinical and demographic metadata varied by source and participant and was provided uncurated.

The germline V end is reduced by 5 bases and the J end by 3 bases; junction bases left unmatched: 16. CDR3 length: 18 amino acids, cysteine to phenylalanine. Left in the record is the CDR3 DNA by itself, 54 bases read in frame from the first base. As encoded in the germline V gene (reference sequence), CDR1 is SEHNR while CDR2 is FQNEAQ. Each collaborating institution followed its own protocols to collect whole blood in K2EDTA tubes. For TCRbeta analysis, collaborator samples were shipped as frozen whole blood, as isolated PBMCs, or as DNA extracted from either sample type. About this clone itself: Its target antigen remains unknown. Nothing much larger sits one base from this clone, and base qualities are not available.

The immunoSEQ Assay, a bias-controlled multiplex PCR, was used to amplify TCRbeta CDR3 regions from genomic DNA. Concerning the study's data processing: The number of nucleated cells in each sample was estimated by amplification of reference gene primers within the assay. To quantify the absolute abundance of each unique TCRbeta CDR3 rearrangement, sequence reads were collapsed and filtered. For each sample, productive Simpson clonality was calculated as the square root of Simpson's diversity index across productive rearrangements. In its TCRdb copy, this immuneACCESS table keeps in-frame sequences only and misses some clones. Where compared with another copy, unresolved V genes explain less than half of these, and the others have no known cause. Clone size and the V and J calls come from that table; the DNA yielded D and trimming. The sample contains around 140,000 clones, approximately 84% of them found a single time. The top ten clonotypes cover about 1.3% of the sample.

Material: peripheral blood. The clonotype comes from a man in his 60s with acute or convalescent COVID-19. This sequence uses TRBV7-9 and TRBJ2-4, and 7 junctional nucleotides match TRBD2. The CDR3 region has the sequence CASSRSQDGRWVKNIQYF. The bases read TGTGCCAGCAGCCGCAGCCAGGACGGGAGGTGGGTCAAAAACATTCAGTACTTC.